The 5 T cell receptor beta chains given below trace back to one sample, sequenced in a study of blood T cell repertoires in COVID-19 (dated by TCRdb to between 2020 and 2021). Library construction relied on the immunoSEQ multiplex PCR assay. This immuneACCESS table, as held by TCRdb, lists in-frame sequences with V and J called but not all clones. Of the missing ones, under half trace to an unresolved V gene in checked studies; the others have no known cause. The sample has about 190,000 clones on record, over 75% of them singletons. The top ten clonotypes cover roughly 14% of the sample. Sequencing was carried out using peripheral blood. Receptors originate from a man aged 45-60 years who had recovered from COVID-19.

The chain combines TRBV7-2 with TRBJ2-1; D may be TRBD2 (6 bases). Trimming removed 3 bases at V and 9 bases at J, with 15 bases between. CDR3 length equals 14 residues. Germline V lookup: CDR1 SGHTA, CDR2 FQGNSA. The DNA of the CDR3 is TGTGCCAGCAGCTTCGTCGGGCGGGGTGGTGAGCAGTTCTTC. It codes for CASSFVGRGGEQFF.

This chain's CDR3 is CAISDSGLAGVDEQYF. CDR3 bases: TGTGCCATCAGTGATAGCGGACTAGCGGGAGTGGACGAGCAGTACTTC. The chain employs TRBV10-3 and TRBJ2-7, with TRBD2 matching over 13 bases. J lost 5 bases, V lost 3 bases, and 7 bases had no gene match. In germline, CDR1 is ENHRY, CDR2 SYGVKD. This CDR3 has 16 residues.

The chain carries TRBV11-2 and TRBJ2-1; the D is unclear. Germline V lookup: CDR1 SGHAT, CDR2 FQNNGV. Trimming shortened V by 8 bases and J by 9 bases, and 20 bases separated the two germline ends. The CDR3 extends over 14 amino acids. In DNA form, the CDR3 reads TGTGCCAGCGGAGACCCTGCTGGTTCTACTGAGCAGTTCTTC. Its protein product is CASGDPAGSTEQFF. The full variable domain, completed using reference TRBV11-2 and TRBJ2-1, is EAGVAQSPRYKIIEKRQSVAFWCNPISGHATLYWYQQILGQGPKLLIQFQNNGVVDDSQLPKDRFSAERLKGVDSTLKIQPAKLEDSAVYLCASGDPAGSTEQFFGPGTRLTVL.

This sequence joins TRBV4-1 and TRBJ1-4; no definite D call. This CDR3 contains 15 residues. Trimming took 0 bases from V and 5 from J, leaving 10 bases between them. The germline gives CDR1 MGHRA, CDR2 YSYEKL. The CDR3 protein is CASSQESGGNEKLFF. The DNA of the CDR3 is TGCGCCAGCAGCCAAGAGTCGGGAGGGAATGAAAAACTGTTTTTT.

This clone was counted only a few times. The CDR3 sequence: CASSDPPRGDRYEQYF. In nucleotides, the CDR3 is TGTGCCAGCAGTGACCCCCCCCGCGGGGATAGGTACGAGCAGTACTTC. This chain uses TRBV6-4 with TRBJ2-7; D might be TRBD2 (6 bases). The V and J ends lost 2 bases and 4 bases respectively, with 18 bases between them. Germline CDR1 reads MRHNA; CDR2 reads SNTAGT. CDR3 length: 16 amino acids.